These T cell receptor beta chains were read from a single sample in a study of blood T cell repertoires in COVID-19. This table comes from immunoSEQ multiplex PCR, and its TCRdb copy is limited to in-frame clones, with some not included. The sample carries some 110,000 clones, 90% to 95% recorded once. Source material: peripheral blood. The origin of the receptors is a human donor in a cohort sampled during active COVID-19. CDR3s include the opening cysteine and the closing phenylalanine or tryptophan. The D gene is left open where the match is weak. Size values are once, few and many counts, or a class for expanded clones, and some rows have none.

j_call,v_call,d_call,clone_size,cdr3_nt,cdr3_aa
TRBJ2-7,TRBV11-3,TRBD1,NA,TGTGCCAGCAGCCCCCGACAGGGGCGAGGGGAGCAGTACTTC,CASSPRQGRGEQYF
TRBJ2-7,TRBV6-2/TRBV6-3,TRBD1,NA,TGTGCCAGCAGTTCGACCGGGACAGGGAATTACGAGCAGTACTTC,CASSSTGTGNYEQYF
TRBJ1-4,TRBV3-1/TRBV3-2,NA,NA,TGTGCCAGCAGCCCGACAGTGAGCGATGAAAAACTGTTTTTT,CASSPTVSDEKLFF
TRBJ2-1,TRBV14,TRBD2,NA,TGTGCCAGCAGCCAAGGTAGCGGGAGCGCCTATGAGCAGTTCTTC,CASSQGSGSAYEQFF
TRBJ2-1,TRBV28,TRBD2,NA,TGTGCCAGCAGTTTAGGTCTAGCGGGAGTAGGAAATGAGCAGTTCTTC,CASSLGLAGVGNEQFF
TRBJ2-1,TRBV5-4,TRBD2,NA,TGTGCCAGCAGCCTCCGGACTAGCGGGAGGCGGGGGGTTGAGCAGTTCTTC,CASSLRTSGRRGVEQFF
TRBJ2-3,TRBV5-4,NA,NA,TGTGCCACCAGGGTAGCAGATACGCAGTATTTT,CATRVADTQYF
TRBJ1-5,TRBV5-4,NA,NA,TGTGCCAGCAGCTTGGACGCGCGTCAGCCCCAGCATTTT,CASSLDARQPQHF
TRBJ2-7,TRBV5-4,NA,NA,TGTGCCAGCAGCTTGGGTCAGTACGAGCAGTACTTC,CASSLGQYEQYF
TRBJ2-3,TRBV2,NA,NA,TGTGCCAGCAGTGACTTTGGCACAGATACGCAGTATTTT,CASSDFGTDTQYF
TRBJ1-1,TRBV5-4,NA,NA,TGTGCCAGCAGCTTGTACTCAGGCACTGAAGCTTTCTTT,CASSLYSGTEAFF
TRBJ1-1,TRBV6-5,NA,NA,TGTGCCAGCAGTTACCAACAGGGTCAAATCGGCACTGAAGCTTTCTTT,CASSYQQGQIGTEAFF
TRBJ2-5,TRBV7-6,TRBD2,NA,TGTGCCAGCAGCTTAGACTGGCGGGGGGGTTTACAAGAGACCCAGTACTTC,CASSLDWRGGLQETQYF
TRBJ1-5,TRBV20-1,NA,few,TGCAGTGCTAGTCATGGGCAGGGGAATCAGCCCCAGCATTTT,CSASHGQGNQPQHF
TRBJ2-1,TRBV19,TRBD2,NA,TGTGCCAGTCGGGATCTAGCGGGAGTCCAAGGGTCTATCTTC,CASRDLAGVQGSIF
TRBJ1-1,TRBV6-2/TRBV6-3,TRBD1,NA,TGTGCCAGCAGTCCCTATACAGGGGTGATGAACACTGAAGCTTTCTTT,CASSPYTGVMNTEAFF
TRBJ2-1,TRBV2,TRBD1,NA,TGTGCCAGTCTATTCTGGGACAGGGGTATCGTTGAGCAGTTCTTC,CASLFWDRGIVEQFF
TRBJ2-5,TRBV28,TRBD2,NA,TGTGCCAGCAGCCCTAGCGGGGGGTACCAAGAGACCCAGTACTTC,CASSPSGGYQETQYF
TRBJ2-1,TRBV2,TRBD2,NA,TGTGCCAGCAGTGGGACTAGCGGTGAGCAGTTCTTC,CASSGTSGEQFF
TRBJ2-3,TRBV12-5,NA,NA,TGTGCTAGTGGTTTGGGGCGGGTAGGGATTAGCACAGATACGCAGTATTTT,CASGLGRVGISTDTQYF
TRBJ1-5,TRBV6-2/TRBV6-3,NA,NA,TGTGCCAGCAGTTTAGCCTATAATCAGCCCCAGCATTTT,CASSLAYNQPQHF
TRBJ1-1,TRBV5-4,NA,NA,TGTGCCAGCAGCTTTAAATTGTTAGGGGAGAACACTGAAGCTTTCTTT,CASSFKLLGENTEAFF
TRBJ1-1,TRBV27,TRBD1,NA,TGTGCCAGCAGCCGGGACAGGGGGCGACAGAACACTGAAGCTTTCTTT,CASSRDRGRQNTEAFF
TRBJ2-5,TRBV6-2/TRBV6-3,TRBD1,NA,TGTGCCAGCAGTTACGCAGGGGGAAAGACCCAGTACTTC,CASSYAGGKTQYF
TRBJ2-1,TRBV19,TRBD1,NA,TGTGCCAGTCGGGACAGGGTTTACAATGAGCAGTTCTTC,CASRDRVYNEQFF
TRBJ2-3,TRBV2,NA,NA,TGTGCCAGCAGTGACACTAGTATCCTGCCAGATACGCAGTATTTT,CASSDTSILPDTQYF
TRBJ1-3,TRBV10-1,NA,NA,TGCGCCAGCAGTACGGCGGCTGGAAACACCATATATTTT,CASSTAAGNTIYF
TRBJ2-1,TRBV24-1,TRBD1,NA,TGTGCCACCAGTGACACATACTTGACAGGGGGCAGGTTCAATGAGCAGTTCTTC,CATSDTYLTGGRFNEQFF
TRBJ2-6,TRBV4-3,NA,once,TGCGCCAGCAGCCAGGGGGCAGCCTCTGGGGCCAACGTCCTGACTTTC,CASSQGAASGANVLTF
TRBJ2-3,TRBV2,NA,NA,TGTGCCAGCAGTCAACTAGCCGTCACAGATACGCAGTATTTT,CASSQLAVTDTQYF
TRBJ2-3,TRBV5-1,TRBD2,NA,TGCGCCAGCAGCCCGGGACTAGCGTCTGAGACGCAGTATTTT,CASSPGLASETQYF
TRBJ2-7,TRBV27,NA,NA,TGTGCCAGCAGCCAACAGGGCACGTACGAGCAGTACTTC,CASSQQGTYEQYF
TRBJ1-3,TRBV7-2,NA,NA,TGTGCCAGCACCCCAGGTCTTGGAAACACCATATATTTT,CASTPGLGNTIYF
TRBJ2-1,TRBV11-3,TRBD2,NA,TGTGCCAGCAGCTCCCACGGGAGGGCCGGGGGCTACAATGAGCAGTTCTTC,CASSSHGRAGGYNEQFF
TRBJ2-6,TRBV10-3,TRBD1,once,TGTGCCATCAGTGAGACAGGGGATGGGGCCAACGTCCTGACTTTC,CAISETGDGANVLTF
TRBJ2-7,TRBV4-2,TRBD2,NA,TGTGCCAGCAGCCAAGCCCCCCAGCGGGACCCCTACGAGCAGTACTTC,CASSQAPQRDPYEQYF
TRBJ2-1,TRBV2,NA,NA,TGTGCCAGGGGGCGAGCGGGCCAGTACAATGAGCAGTTCTTC,CARGRAGQYNEQFF
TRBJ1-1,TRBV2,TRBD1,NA,TGTGCCACCCGGACAGGGGGCACTGAAGCTTTCTTT,CATRTGGTEAFF
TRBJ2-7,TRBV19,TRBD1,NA,TGTGCCAGTAGTTTCCAGACAGGGGAGTACGAGCAGTACTTC,CASSFQTGEYEQYF
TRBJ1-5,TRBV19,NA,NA,TGTGCCAGTACCTCGTGGGACGGGAGTCCTAATCAGCCCCAGCATTTT,CASTSWDGSPNQPQHF
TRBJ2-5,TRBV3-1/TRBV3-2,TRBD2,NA,TGTGCCAGCAGCTCGGGGACTAGCCAAGAGACCCAGTACTTC,CASSSGTSQETQYF
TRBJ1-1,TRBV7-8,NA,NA,TGTGCCAGCCACCGGGGGGGGAACACTGAAGCTTTCTTT,CASHRGGNTEAFF
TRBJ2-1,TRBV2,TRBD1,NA,TGTGCCAGGAGTGGGACAGGGTCAAGAAGCAGTGAGCAGTTCTTC,CARSGTGSRSSEQFF
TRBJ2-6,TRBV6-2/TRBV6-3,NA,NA,TGTGCCAGCAGCCTCAGGGGCTCTGGGGCCAACGTCCTGACTTTC,CASSLRGSGANVLTF
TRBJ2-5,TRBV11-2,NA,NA,TGTGCCAGCAGCTTAGCCGGGAGCTCAGGGGAGACCCAGTACTTC,CASSLAGSSGETQYF
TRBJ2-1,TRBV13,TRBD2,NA,TGTGCCAGCAGCTTCGGGACTACCTCCTACAATGAGCAGTTCTTC,CASSFGTTSYNEQFF
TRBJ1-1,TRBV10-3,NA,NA,TGTGCCAGTCAAGGACAGCTGAACACTGAAGCTTTCTTT,CASQGQLNTEAFF
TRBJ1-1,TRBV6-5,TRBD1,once,TGTGCCAGCACGAAACAGGGGTACCCTGAAGCTTTCTTT,CASTKQGYPEAFF
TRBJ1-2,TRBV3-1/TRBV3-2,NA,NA,TGTGCCAGCAGTAGTGTGGGCGGCTACACCTTC,CASSSVGGYTF
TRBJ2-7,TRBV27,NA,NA,TGTGCCAGCAGTTTATCGGCAGGGTACGAGCAGTACTTC,CASSLSAGYEQYF
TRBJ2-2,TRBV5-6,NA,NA,TGTGCCAGCAGCGCCACTAGTGTCGGGGAGCTGTTTTTT,CASSATSVGELFF
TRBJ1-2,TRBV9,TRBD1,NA,TGTGCCAGCAGCGTAGTAACAGGGGTTGGCTACACCTTC,CASSVVTGVGYTF
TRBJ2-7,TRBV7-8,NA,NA,TGTGCCAGCAGCTACGGACTCTCCTACGAGCAGTACTTC,CASSYGLSYEQYF
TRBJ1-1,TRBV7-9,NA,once,TGTGCCAGCAGCTTAGCCAGGGGCAGTGGCACTGAAGCTTTCTTT,CASSLARGSGTEAFF
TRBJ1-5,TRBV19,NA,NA,TGTGCCAGTAGTATGGCGGGTCTATGGAGCAATCAGCCCCAGCATTTT,CASSMAGLWSNQPQHF
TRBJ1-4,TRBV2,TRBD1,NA,TGTGCCAGCAGACGGACAGGTTCTAATGAAAAACTGTTTTTT,CASRRTGSNEKLFF
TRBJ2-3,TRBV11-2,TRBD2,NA,TGTGCCAGCAGCTTAGCCGGGACTAGTGAAGTGAATACGCAGTATTTT,CASSLAGTSEVNTQYF
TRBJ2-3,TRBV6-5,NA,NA,TGTGCCAGCAGGGAGCTCGCCCACGGAGATACGCAGTATTTT,CASRELAHGDTQYF
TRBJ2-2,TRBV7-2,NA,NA,TGTGCCAGCAGCGGCTTCCCCCACGCGAACACCGGGGAGCTGTTTTTT,CASSGFPHANTGELFF
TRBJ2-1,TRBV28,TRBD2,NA,TGTGCCAGCAGTTTTGCCGGGACTAGCGGCTACAATGAGCAGTTCTTC,CASSFAGTSGYNEQFF